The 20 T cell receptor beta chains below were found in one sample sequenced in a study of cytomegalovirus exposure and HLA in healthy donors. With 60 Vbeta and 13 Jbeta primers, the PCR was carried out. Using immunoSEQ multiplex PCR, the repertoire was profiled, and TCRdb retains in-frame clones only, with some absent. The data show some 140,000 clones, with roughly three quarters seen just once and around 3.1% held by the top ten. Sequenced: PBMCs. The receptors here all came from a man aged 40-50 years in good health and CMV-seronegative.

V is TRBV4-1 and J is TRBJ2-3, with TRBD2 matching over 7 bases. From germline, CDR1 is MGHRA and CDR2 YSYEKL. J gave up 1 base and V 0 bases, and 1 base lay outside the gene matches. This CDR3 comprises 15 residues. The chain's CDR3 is CASSQDRGGTDTQYF. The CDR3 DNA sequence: TGCGCCAGCAGCCAAGATCGGGGGGGCACAGATACGCAGTATTTT.

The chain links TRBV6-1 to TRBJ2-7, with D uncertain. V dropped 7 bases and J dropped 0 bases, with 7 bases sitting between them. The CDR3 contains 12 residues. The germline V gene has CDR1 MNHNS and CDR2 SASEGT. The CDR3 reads CASMQNSYEQYF. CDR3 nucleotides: TGTGCCAGCATGCAGAACTCCTACGAGCAGTACTTC.

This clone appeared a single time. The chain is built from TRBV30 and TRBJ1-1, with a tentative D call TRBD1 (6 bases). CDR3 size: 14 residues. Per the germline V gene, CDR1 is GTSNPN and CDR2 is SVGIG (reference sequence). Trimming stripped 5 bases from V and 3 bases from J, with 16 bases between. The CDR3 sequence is CAWGARGIDTEAFF. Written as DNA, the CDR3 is TGTGCCTGGGGCGCCAGGGGCATAGACACTGAAGCTTTCTTT.

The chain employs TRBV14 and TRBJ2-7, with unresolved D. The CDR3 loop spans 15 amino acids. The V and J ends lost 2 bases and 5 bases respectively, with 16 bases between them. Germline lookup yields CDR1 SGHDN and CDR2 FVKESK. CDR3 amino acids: CASSQRSTVSNEQYF. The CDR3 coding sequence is TGTGCCAGCAGCCAACGATCTACTGTAAGCAACGAGCAGTACTTC. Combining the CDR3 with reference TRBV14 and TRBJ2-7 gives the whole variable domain EAGVTQFPSHSVIEKGQTVTLRCDPISGHDNLYWYRRVMGKEIKFLLHFVKESKQDESGMPNNRFLAERTGGTYSTLKVQPAELEDSGVYFCASSQRSTVSNEQYFGPGTRLTVT.

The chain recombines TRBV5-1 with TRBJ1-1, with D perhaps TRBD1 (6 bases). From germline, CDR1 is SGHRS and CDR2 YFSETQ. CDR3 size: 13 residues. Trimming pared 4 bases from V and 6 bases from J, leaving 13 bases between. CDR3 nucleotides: TGCGCCAGCAGCGGGGGCGACTACTCTGAAGCTTTCTTT. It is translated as CASSGGDYSEAFF.

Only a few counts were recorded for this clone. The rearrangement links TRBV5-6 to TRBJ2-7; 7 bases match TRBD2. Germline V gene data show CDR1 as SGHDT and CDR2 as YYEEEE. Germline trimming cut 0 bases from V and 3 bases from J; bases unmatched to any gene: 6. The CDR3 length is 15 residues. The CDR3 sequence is CASSLVGGGYYEQYF. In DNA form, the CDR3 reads TGTGCCAGCAGCTTGGTGGGCGGGGGTTACTACGAGCAGTACTTC.

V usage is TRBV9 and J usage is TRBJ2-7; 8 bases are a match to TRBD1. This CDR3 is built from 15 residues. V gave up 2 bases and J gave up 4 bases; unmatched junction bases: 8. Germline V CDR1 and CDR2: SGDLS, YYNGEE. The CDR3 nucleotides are TGTGCCAGCAGCGTCCTCGGGACAGGTCATTACGAGCAGTACTTC. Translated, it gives CASSVLGTGHYEQYF.

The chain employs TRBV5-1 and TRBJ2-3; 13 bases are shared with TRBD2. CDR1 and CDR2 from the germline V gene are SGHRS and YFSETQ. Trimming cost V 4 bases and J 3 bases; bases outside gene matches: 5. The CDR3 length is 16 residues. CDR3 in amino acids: CASSRGTSGTTDTQYF. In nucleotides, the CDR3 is TGCGCCAGCAGCCGAGGGACTAGCGGGACAACAGATACGCAGTATTTT.

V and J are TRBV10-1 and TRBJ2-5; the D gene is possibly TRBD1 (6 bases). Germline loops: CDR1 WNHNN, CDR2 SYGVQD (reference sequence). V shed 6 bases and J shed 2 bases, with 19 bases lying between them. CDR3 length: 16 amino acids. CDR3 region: CASRGAPGVGQETQYF. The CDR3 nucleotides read TGCGCCAGCAGGGGGGCCCCAGGTGTGGGGCAAGAGACCCAGTACTTC.

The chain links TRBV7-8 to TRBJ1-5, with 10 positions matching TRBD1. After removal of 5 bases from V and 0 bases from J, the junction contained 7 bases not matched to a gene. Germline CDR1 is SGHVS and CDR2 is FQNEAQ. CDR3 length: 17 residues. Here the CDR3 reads CASSGDRGRNSNQPQHF. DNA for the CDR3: TGTGCCAGCAGCGGGGACAGGGGAAGGAATAGCAATCAGCCCCAGCATTTT.

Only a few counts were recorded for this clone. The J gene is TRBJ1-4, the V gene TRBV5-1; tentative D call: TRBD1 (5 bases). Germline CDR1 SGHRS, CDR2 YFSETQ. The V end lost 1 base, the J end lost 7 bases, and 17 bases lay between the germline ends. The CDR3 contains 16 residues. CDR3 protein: CASSLIAGGEAEKLFF. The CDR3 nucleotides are TGCGCCAGCAGCTTGATCGCGGGGGGAGAGGCTGAAAAACTGTTTTTT.

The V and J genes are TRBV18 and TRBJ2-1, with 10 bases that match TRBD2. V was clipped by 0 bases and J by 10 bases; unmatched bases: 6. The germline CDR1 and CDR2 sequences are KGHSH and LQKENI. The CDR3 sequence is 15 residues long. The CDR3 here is CASSPPAGGPGEQFF. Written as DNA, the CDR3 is TGTGCCAGCTCACCACCAGCGGGAGGGCCTGGGGAGCAGTTCTTC. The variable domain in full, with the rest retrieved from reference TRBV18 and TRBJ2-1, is NAGVMQNPRHLVRRRGQEARLRCSPMKGHSHVYWYRQLPEEGLKFMVYLQKENIIDESGMPKERFSAEFPKEGPSILRIQQVVRGDSAAYFCASSPPAGGPGEQFFGPGTRLTVL.

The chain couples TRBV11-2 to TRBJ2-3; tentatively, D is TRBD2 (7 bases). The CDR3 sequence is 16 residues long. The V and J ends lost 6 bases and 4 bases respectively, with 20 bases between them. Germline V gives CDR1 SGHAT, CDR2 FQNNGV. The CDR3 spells CASSPGWGGPPDTQYF. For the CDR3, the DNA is TGTGCCAGCAGTCCTGGGTGGGGGGGGCCCCCAGATACGCAGTATTTT.

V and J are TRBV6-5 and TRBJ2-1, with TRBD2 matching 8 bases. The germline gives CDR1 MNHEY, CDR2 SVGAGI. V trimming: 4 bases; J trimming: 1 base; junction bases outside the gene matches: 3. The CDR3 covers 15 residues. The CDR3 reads CASSSIAGSYNEQFF. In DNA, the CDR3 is TGTGCCAGCAGTTCCATAGCGGGGTCCTACAATGAGCAGTTCTTC.

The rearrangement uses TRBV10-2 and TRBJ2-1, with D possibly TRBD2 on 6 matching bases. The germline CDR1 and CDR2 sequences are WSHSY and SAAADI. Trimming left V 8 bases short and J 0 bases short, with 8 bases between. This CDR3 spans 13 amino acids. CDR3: CASAGPSYNEQFF. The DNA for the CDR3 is TGCGCCAGCGCGGGACCCTCCTACAATGAGCAGTTCTTC.

CDR3: CASSSGTVGGQETQYF. The CDR3 DNA reads TGCGCCAGCAGCTCGGGGACAGTAGGTGGCCAAGAGACCCAGTACTTC. This sequence joins TRBV5-1 and TRBJ2-5; TRBD1 aligns across 7 bases. The CDR3 spans 16 residues. V was clipped by 3 bases and J by 1 base; unmatched bases: 9. The germline gives CDR1 SGHRS, CDR2 YFSETQ. Combining the CDR3 with reference TRBV5-1 and TRBJ2-5 gives the whole variable domain KAGVTQTPRYLIKTRGQQVTLSCSPISGHRSVSWYQQTPGQGLQFLFEYFSETQRNKGNFPGRFSGRQFSNSRSEMNVSTLELGDSALYLCASSSGTVGGQETQYFGPGTRLLVL.

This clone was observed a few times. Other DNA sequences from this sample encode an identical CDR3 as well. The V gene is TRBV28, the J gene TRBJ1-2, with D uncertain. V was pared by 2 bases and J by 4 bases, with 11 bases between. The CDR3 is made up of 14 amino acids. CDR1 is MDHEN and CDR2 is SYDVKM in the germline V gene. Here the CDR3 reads CASSLGRAGYGYTF. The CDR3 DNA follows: TGTGCCAGCAGTTTAGGAAGGGCGGGCTATGGCTACACCTTC.

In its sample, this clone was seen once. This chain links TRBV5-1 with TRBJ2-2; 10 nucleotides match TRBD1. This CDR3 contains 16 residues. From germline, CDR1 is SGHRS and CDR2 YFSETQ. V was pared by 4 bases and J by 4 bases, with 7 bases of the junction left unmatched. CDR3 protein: CASSGGTGVVTGELFF. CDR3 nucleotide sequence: TGCGCCAGCAGCGGCGGGACAGGGGTGGTCACCGGGGAGCTGTTTTTT.

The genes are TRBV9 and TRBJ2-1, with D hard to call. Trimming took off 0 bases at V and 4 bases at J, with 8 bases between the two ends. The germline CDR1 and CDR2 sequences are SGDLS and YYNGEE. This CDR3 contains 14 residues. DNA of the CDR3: TGTGCCAGCAGCGTAGTGTCCAGGTACAATGAGCAGTTCTTC. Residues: CASSVVSRYNEQFF.

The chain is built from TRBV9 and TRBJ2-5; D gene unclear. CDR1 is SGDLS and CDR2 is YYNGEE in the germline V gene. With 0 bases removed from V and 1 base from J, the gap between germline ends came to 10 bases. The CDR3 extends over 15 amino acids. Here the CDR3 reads CASSVVSGFQETQYF. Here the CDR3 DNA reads TGTGCCAGCAGCGTAGTTTCCGGGTTCCAAGAGACCCAGTACTTC.